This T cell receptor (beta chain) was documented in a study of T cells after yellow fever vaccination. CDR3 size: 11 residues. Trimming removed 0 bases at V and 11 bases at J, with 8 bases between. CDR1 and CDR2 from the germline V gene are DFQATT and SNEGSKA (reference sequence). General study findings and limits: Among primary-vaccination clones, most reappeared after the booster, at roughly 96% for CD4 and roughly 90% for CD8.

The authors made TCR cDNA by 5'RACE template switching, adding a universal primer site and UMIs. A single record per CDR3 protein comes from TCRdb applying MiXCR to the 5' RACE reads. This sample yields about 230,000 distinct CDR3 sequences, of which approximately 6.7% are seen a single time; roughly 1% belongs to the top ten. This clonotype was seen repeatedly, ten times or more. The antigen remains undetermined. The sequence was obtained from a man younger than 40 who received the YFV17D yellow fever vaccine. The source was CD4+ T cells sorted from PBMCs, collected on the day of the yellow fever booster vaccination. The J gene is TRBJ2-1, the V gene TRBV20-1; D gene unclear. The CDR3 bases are TGCAGTGCTAGAGATCCGCCTCAGCAGTTCTTC. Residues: CSARDPPQQFF.